Given below is one TCR beta chain in context. Its antigen is unidentified. This sample is drawn from a study of cytomegalovirus exposure and HLA in healthy donors. For the study at large: From donors who were HLA-typed, an early data release held 70 million to 90 million unique TCRs. Overall study results and limits: Likely technical artifact: a cluster of highly shared sequence variants.

The PCR employed 60 Vbeta primers together with 13 Jbeta primers. Clones were sequenced by immunoSEQ multiplex PCR, and TCRdb holds only the in-frame ones, with some missing. The repertoire holds hundreds of thousands of clones, with around four fifths as singletons. Germline lookup yields CDR1 MNHNS and CDR2 SASEGT. The CDR3 is 15 amino acids. The chain joins TRBV6-1 to TRBJ2-5; TRBD2 agrees at 11 bases. TRBJ2-7 matches the DNA end more closely, so the J call is doubtful. This clonotype originated in a boy aged 2-9 years in good health and CMV-seronegative. The sample comprised PBMCs. The CDR3 sequence: CAGQTSGDPTYEQYF. The CDR3 DNA reads as TGTGCCGGACAGACTAGCGGGGACCCTACGTACGAGCAGTACTTC.